The present TCR beta chain was sequenced within a study of blood T cell repertoires in COVID-19. Study overall: From T cells, B-cell-depleted T cells, or PBMCs came the material, which was cDNA or gDNA.

Germline V CDR1 and CDR2: SGHNT, YYREEE (reference sequence). This CDR3 contains 14 residues. The V end lost 2 bases, the J end lost 5 bases, and 11 bases lay between the germline ends. Original data processing: Amplification from reference gene primers served as the basis for estimated nucleated cell counts. The repertoire was sequenced with immunoSEQ multiplex PCR; TCRdb's copy has only in-frame clones and lacks some. V and J calls plus clone size are reproduced from that table; the DNA served to infer D and trimming. Of approximately 87,000 clones listed, about four fifths were seen once; the top ten hold roughly a sixth.

The sequenced sample consisted of peripheral blood. This clonotype originated in a woman of 80 years or more with acute or convalescent COVID-19. The chain is built from TRBV5-4 and TRBJ1-3; D call uncertain. The CDR3 bases are TGTGCCAGCAGCTTAAGAGACATCAGAAACACCATATATTTT. Translating it yields CASSLRDIRNTIYF.